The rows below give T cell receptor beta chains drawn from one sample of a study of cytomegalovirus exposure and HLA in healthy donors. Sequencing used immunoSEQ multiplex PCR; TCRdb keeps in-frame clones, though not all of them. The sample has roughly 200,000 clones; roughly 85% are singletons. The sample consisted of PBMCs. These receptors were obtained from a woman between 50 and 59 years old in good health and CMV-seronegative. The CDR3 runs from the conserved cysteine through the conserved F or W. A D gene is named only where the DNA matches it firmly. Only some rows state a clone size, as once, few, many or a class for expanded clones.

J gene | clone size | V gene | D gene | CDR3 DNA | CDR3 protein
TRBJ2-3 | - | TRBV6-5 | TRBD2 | TGTGCCAGCAGCCCTTCGCGGGAGGGCACAGATACGCAGTATTTT | CASSPSREGTDTQYF
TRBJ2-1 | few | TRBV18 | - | TGTGCCAGCTCACCCCAGGCCTACAATGAGCAGTTCTTC | CASSPQAYNEQFF
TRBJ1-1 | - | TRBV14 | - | TGTGCCAGCAGCCAAGTTGGAGGGGCGCCGAACACTGAAGCTTTCTTT | CASSQVGGAPNTEAFF
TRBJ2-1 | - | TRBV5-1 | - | TGCGCCAGCAGCCAGACTAGTCTTACTGAGCAGTTCTTC | CASSQTSLTEQFF
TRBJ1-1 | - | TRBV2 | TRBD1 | TGTGCCAGCAGCGGGGGACAGGGGGTTATGAACACTGAAGCTTTCTTT | CASSGGQGVMNTEAFF
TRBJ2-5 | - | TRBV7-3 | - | TGTGCCAGCAGCTTAACAAGTGGGGGGTACCAAGAGACCCAGTACTTC | CASSLTSGGYQETQYF
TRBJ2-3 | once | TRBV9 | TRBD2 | TGTGCCAGCGGGGCGGGAGGTTACACAGATACGCAGTATTTT | CASGAGGYTDTQYF
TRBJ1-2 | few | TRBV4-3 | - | TGCGCCAGCAGCCCAGACTTCTATGGCTACACCTTC | CASSPDFYGYTF
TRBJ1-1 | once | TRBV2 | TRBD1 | TGTGCCAGCAGTGCCCGACAGGGGCCCAGAGCTGAAGCTTTCTTT | CASSARQGPRAEAFF
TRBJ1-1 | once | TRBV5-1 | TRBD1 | TGCGCCAGCAGCCCTGGATTGGACAGGGCCACTCCGACTGAAGCTTTCTTT | CASSPGLDRATPTEAFF
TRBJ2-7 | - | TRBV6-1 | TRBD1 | TGTGCCAGCAGGACTACAGGGGGCTCCTACGAGCAGTACTTC | CASRTTGGSYEQYF
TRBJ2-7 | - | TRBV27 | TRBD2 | TGTGCCAGCAGTTTACGCGGGGGGCCTCTCTACGAGCAGTACTTC | CASSLRGGPLYEQYF
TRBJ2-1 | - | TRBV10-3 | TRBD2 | TGTGCCATCAGAAGCCCTAGCGGTGGGGACAATGAGCAGTTCTTC | CAIRSPSGGDNEQFF
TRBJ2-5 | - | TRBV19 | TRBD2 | TGTGCCAGTAGTCAATTTAGCGGACTAGAAGAGACCCAGTACTTC | CASSQFSGLEETQYF
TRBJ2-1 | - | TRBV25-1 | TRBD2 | TGTGCCAGCAGTGAAAGGGTAGGGACTAGCGGGCGAAATGAGCAGTTCTTC | CASSERVGTSGRNEQFF
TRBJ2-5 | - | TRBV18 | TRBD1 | TGTGCCAGCTCACCAATCCGGGACAGGCCGGAGACCCAGTACTTC | CASSPIRDRPETQYF
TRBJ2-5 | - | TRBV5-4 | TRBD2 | TGTGCCAGCAGCCCCGGACGGCGGGGGGAGACCCAGTACTTC | CASSPGRRGETQYF
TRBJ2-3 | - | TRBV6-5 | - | TGTGCCAGCAGTTACGACGCGGCTCCCACAGATACGCAGTATTTT | CASSYDAAPTDTQYF
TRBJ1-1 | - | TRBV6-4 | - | TGTGCCAGCAGTCCCGGGCCTCAGGGGACTGAAGCTTTCTTT | CASSPGPQGTEAFF
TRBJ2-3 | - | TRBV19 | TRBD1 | TGTGCCAGTAGTATAGACGGACAGGGGACATACACAGATACGCAGTATTTT | CASSIDGQGTYTDTQYF
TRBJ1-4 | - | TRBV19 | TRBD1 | TGTGCCAGTAGTCCCCGGGACAGGGGGCAAACTAATGAAAAACTGTTTTTT | CASSPRDRGQTNEKLFF
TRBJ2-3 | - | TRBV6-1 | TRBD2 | TGTGCCAGCAGTGAAGGGGGTAGCGGGAGGGCCGGAGATACGCAGTATTTT | CASSEGGSGRAGDTQYF
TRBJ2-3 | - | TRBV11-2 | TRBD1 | TGTGCCAGCAGTCAAACCACCGGGACAGGCACAGATACGCAGTATTTT | CASSQTTGTGTDTQYF
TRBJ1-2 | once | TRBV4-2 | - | TGTGCCAGCAGCCAAGTACCAGAACCTAACTATGGCTACACCTTC | CASSQVPEPNYGYTF
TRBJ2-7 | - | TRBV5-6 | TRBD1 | TGTGCCAGCAGGAGGACAGGGAGCTTGCACGAGCAGTACTTC | CASRRTGSLHEQYF
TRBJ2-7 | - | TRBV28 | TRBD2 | TGTGCCAGCAGTCCCGAAAGAGCCGGGACTAGGTCGTACGAGCAGTACTTC | CASSPERAGTRSYEQYF
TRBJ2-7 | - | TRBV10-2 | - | TGCGCCAGCACGGCGGAGAGCTCCTACGAGCAGTACTTC | CASTAESSYEQYF
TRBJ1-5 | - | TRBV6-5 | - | TGTGCCAGCAGCGCTCGCCGGTATAGCAATCAGCCCCAGCATTTT | CASSARRYSNQPQHF
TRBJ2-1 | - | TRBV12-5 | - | TGTGCTAGTGGTTTGGGCCGACAGGGGAGGGTTAGGTACAATGAGCAGTTCTTC | CASGLGRQGRVRYNEQFF
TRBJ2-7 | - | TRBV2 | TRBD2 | TGTGCCAGCAGTTTCCCGACTAGCGGGACTTCCTACGAGCAGTACTTC | CASSFPTSGTSYEQYF
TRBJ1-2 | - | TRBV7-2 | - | TGTGCCAGCAGCTTACCGGGCCAGGGAGGAAACTATGGCTACACCTTC | CASSLPGQGGNYGYTF
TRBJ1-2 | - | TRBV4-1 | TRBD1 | TGCGCCAGCAGCCCGCAGGACAGGGGGCTAGATTATGGCTACACCTTC | CASSPQDRGLDYGYTF
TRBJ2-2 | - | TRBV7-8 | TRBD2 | TGTGCCAGCAGCCTTCTAGCGGGATCGCTGAACACCGGGGAGCTGTTTTTT | CASSLLAGSLNTGELFF
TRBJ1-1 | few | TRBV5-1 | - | TGCGCCAGCACCTTGGAACCAGGGAACACTGAAGCTTTCTTT | CASTLEPGNTEAFF
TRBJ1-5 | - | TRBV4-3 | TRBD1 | TGCGCCAGCAGCCAGGGGACAGGGAGCAATCAGCCCCAGCATTTT | CASSQGTGSNQPQHF
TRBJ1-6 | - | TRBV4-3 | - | TGCGCCAGCAGCCAAGACCCCTCGGGGGTCTCACCCCTCCACTTT | CASSQDPSGVSPLHF
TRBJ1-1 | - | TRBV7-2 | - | TGTGCCAGCAGCTTAATAGCGAACATAATTATGAACACTGAAGCTTTCTTT | CASSLIANIIMNTEAFF
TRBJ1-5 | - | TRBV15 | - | TGTGCCACCAGCAGAGGCGGGCCCCCCAATCAGCCCCAGCATTTT | CATSRGGPPNQPQHF
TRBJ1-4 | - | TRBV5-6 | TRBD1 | TGTGCCAGCAGCTTGGCCACAGGGACAGGGATCCCAAAACTGTTTTTT | CASSLATGTGIPKLFF
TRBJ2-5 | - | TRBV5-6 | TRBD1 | TGTGCCACCTCTACCCCCGGGACAGCAAAAGAGACCCAGTACTTC | CATSTPGTAKETQYF